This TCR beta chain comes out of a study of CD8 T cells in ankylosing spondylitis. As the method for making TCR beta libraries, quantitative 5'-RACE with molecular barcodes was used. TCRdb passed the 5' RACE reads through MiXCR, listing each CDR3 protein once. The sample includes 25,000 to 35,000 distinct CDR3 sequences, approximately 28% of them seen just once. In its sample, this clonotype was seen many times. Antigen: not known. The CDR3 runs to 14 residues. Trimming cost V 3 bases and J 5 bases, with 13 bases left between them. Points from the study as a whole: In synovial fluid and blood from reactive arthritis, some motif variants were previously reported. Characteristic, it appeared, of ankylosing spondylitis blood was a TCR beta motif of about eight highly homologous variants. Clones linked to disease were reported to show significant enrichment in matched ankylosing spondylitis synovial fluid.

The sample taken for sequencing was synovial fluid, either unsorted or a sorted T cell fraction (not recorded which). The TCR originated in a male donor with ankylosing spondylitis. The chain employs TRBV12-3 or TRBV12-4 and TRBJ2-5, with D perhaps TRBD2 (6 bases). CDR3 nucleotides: TGTGCCAGCAGTTTTGGTGGCGGAGGGGAGACCCAGTACTTC. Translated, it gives CASSFGGGGETQYF.